This T cell receptor beta chain was obtained from a study of tumor-infiltrating lymphocytes in primary liver carcinoma. The overall study: Tumors were staged T1-T3 N0M0 and measured 4.2 to 10 cm across.

Germline DNA was also extracted, and blood RNA derived from unsorted whole blood. Germline CDR1 and CDR2: MDHEN and SYDVKM. The V and J ends lost 5 bases and 4 bases, in that order; junction bases with no gene match: 12. The CDR3 is made up of 16 amino acids. TCR beta cDNA was prepared out of approximately 500 ng total RNA by means of a constant-region primer. It was through three nested multiplex PCR rounds of slightly modified ARM-PCR that TCR beta libraries arose. In the first two PCR rounds, TRBV1-TRBV30 forward primers were paired with a C-beta reverse primer, and each round lasted approximately 10 cycles. TCRdb recomputed calls from the multiplex PCR reads with MiXCR, one row per CDR3 protein. The data show about 300,000 distinct CDR3 sequences, with about 62% seen just once and approximately 9% held by the top ten.

The genes are TRBV28 and TRBJ1-2; 8 bases match TRBD1. This receptor was taken from a man aged 40-55 years with primary liver carcinoma and hepatitis B virus infection. The sequenced material came from peripheral blood. The CDR3 nucleotides are TGTGCCAGCAGTGGGGCGGGACAGGATTTTCCCTATGGCTACACCTTC. Translated, it gives CASSGAGQDFPYGYTF.